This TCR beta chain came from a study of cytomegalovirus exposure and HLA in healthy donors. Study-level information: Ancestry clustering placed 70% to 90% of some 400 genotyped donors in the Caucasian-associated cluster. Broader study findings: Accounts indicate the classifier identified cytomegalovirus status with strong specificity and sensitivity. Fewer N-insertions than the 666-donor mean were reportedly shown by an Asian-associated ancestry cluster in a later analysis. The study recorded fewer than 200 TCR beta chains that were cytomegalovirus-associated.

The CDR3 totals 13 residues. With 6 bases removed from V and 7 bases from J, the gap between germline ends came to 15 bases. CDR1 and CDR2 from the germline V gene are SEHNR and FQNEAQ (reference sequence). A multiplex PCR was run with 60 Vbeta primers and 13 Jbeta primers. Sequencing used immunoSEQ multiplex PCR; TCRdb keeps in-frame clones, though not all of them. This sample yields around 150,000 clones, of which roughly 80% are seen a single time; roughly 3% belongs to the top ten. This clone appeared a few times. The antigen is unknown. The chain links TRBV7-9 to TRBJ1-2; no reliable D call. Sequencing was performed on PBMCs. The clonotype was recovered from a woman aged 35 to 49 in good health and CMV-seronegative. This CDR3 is CASSEAVSGGYTF. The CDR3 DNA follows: TGTGCCAGCAGTGAGGCGGTGAGCGGTGGCTACACCTTC.